The 2 T cell receptor beta chains listed next were all sequenced from one sample in a study of beta chain features in type 1 diabetes. The entirety of the isolated RNA underwent reverse transcription, so expressed TCRB transcripts were sequenced. Measured with immunoSEQ multiplex PCR; TCRdb has only the in-frame clones, and not every one. Here the sample spans 500,000 to 700,000 clones, about 16% being singletons. Specimen: naive CD4+ T cells from blood. The receptors were sampled from a man in his late teens or twenties in good health.

The chain combines TRBV9 with TRBJ1-1, with 7 bases matching TRBD1. The CDR3 contains 16 residues. The junction had 11 bases not matched to a gene; V was cut back by 4 bases and J by 2 bases. From germline, CDR1 is SGDLS and CDR2 YYNGEE. CDR3 sequence: CASSLSRQGGNTEAFF. In DNA, the CDR3 is TGTGCCAGCAGCTTGTCGAGACAGGGAGGTAACACTGAAGCTTTCTTT. Looking up the rest from reference TRBV9 and TRBJ1-1 gives the full variable domain: DSGVTQTPKHLITATGQRVTLRCSPRSGDLSVYWYQQSLDQGLQFLIQYYNGEERAKGNILERFSAQQFPDLHSELNLSSLELGDSALYFCASSLSRQGGNTEAFFGQGTRLTVV.

CDR3 DNA sequence: TGTGCCAGCTCACAATCGCCGGGCAGGGGTGGAACAGATACGCAGTATTTT. Its protein is CASSQSPGRGGTDTQYF. The chain is built from TRBV18 and TRBJ2-3, with a weak D call TRBD1 (6 bases). The V end was cut by 4 bases, the J end by 3 bases, with 20 bases between. In germline, CDR1 is KGHSH, CDR2 LQKENI. CDR3 length: 17 residues.